The 5 T cell receptor beta chains below come from one sample, sequenced in a study of T cell responses to AZD1222 COVID-19 vaccine. The table came from immunoSEQ multiplex PCR; TCRdb's copy has only in-frame clones and leaves some out. Of fewer than 150,000 clones listed, about 87% are singletons. The sequenced sample was peripheral blood, obtained 28 days after the second AZD1222 dose. The source of these receptors is an adult who received the AZD1222 COVID-19 vaccine.

The chain joins TRBV12-3 or TRBV12-4 to TRBJ1-1; D call uncertain. Between the trimmed V and J ends, which lost 5 bases and 0 bases, there was a span of 7 bases. The CDR3 is 13 amino acids. The CDR3 DNA is TGTGCCAGCAGTGTGACGGTGAACACTGAAGCTTTCTTT. Translation gives CASSVTVNTEAFF.

The rearrangement uses TRBV7-9 and TRBJ1-2; a weak D match, TRBD1 (6 bases). The CDR3 runs to 13 residues. Deletions cut 6 bases from V and 2 bases from J, with 10 bases between. Germline V CDR1 and CDR2: SEHNR, FQNEAQ (reference sequence). Here the CDR3 reads CASRETGNYGYTF. The DNA of the CDR3 is TGTGCCAGCAGAGAAACAGGGAACTATGGCTACACCTTC.

V gene TRBV7-2 combines with J gene TRBJ2-1; D unresolved. This CDR3 contains 13 residues. V lost 1 base, J lost 9 bases, and 10 bases lay in between. Germline assignment: CDR1 SGHTA and CDR2 FQGNSA. The CDR3, as DNA: TGTGCCAGCAGCTTAGTATCGGTTATTGAGCAGTTCTTC. This encodes CASSLVSVIEQFF.

The chain carries TRBV24-1 and TRBJ1-2, with 7 bases lining up with TRBD1. The CDR3 spans 14 residues. Per the germline V gene, CDR1 is KGHDR and CDR2 is SFDVKD. The ends lost 2 bases at V and 6 bases at J; junction bases unmatched: 5. The CDR3 nucleotides read TGTGCCACCAGTGATTACCGAGACAGGGATGGCTACACCTTC. Amino acids: CATSDYRDRDGYTF.

The J gene is TRBJ1-3, the V gene TRBV9, with 9 bases identical to TRBD1. The junction had 9 bases not matched to a gene; V was cut back by 3 bases and J by 5 bases. Germline assignment: CDR1 SGDLS and CDR2 YYNGEE. CDR3 length: 16 amino acids. CDR3 sequence (DNA): TGTGCCAGCAGCGCCCAGACAGGGGGAGGAAGAAACACCATATATTTT. This gives the protein CASSAQTGGGRNTIYF. The full variable domain, with the rest looked up from reference TRBV9 and TRBJ1-3, is DSGVTQTPKHLITATGQRVTLRCSPRSGDLSVYWYQQSLDQGLQFLIQYYNGEERAKGNILERFSAQQFPDLHSELNLSSLELGDSALYFCASSAQTGGGRNTIYFGEGSWLTVV.